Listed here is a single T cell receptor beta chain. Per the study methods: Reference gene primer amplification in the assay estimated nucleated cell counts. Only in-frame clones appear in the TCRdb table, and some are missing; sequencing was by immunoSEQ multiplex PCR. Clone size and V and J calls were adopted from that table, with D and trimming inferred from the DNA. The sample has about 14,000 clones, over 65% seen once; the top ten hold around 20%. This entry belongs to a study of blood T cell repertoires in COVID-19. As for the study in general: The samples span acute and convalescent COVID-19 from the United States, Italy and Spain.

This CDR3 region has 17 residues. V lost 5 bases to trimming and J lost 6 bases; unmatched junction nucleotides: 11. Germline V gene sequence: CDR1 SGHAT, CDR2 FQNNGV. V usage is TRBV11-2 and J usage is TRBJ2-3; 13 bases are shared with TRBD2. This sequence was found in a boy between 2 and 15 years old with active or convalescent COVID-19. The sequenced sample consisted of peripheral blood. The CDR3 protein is CASSPLRTSGSVDTQYF. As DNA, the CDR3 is TGTGCCAGCAGCCCTTTACGGACTAGCGGGAGTGTGGATACGCAGTATTTT.